These T cell receptor beta chains were read from a single sample in a study of OX40 agonist ivuxolimab in advanced cancers. TCRdb's copy holds only in-frame clones and misses some; the assay was immunoSEQ multiplex PCR. The data hold approximately 13,000 clones, with about 84% observed a single time. The sequenced sample was CD4+ or CD8+ T cells sorted from blood, obtained in a trial of the OX40 agonist ivuxolimab. The receptors originated from an adult with an advanced solid tumor such as melanoma, head and neck, liver or kidney cancer. The CDR3 runs from the conserved cysteine through the conserved F or W. Fields, in order: D gene, V gene, clone size, J gene, CDR3 DNA, CDR3 protein. A D gene is named only where the DNA matches it firmly. Only some rows state a clone size, as once, few, many or a class for expanded clones.

d_gene: TRBD2
v_gene: TRBV19
abundance: medium-sized
j_gene: TRBJ2-5
CDR3nt: TGTGCCAGTAGTCCATTACGTCAGCGGGGGGGAGAGACCCAGTACTTC
CDR3aa: CASSPLRQRGGETQYF

d_gene: .
v_gene: TRBV7-9
abundance: .
j_gene: TRBJ2-2
CDR3nt: TGTGCCAGCAGCCGGCGGGGTCACACCGGGGAGCTGTTTTTT
CDR3aa: CASSRRGHTGELFF

d_gene: .
v_gene: TRBV7-9
abundance: large
j_gene: TRBJ1-2
CDR3nt: TGTGCCAGCAGCGCTCAAAAGGATGGCTACACCTTC
CDR3aa: CASSAQKDGYTF

d_gene: TRBD1
v_gene: TRBV7-9
abundance: .
j_gene: TRBJ2-1
CDR3nt: TGTGCCAGCAGAGTCCCGGGACAGAACAATGAGCAGTTCTTC
CDR3aa: CASRVPGQNNEQFF

d_gene: .
v_gene: TRBV18
abundance: .
j_gene: TRBJ2-2
CDR3nt: TGTGCCAGCTCACCCATACAGGGCTACGGAAACACCGGGGAGCTGTTTTTT
CDR3aa: CASSPIQGYGNTGELFF

d_gene: .
v_gene: TRBV30
abundance: .
j_gene: TRBJ2-1
CDR3nt: TGTGCCTGGAGTGTAGGACGTGAGCAGTTCTTC
CDR3aa: CAWSVGREQFF

d_gene: .
v_gene: TRBV9
abundance: .
j_gene: TRBJ2-2
CDR3nt: TGTGCCAGCAGCTTAAACACCGGGGAGCTGTTTTTT
CDR3aa: CASSLNTGELFF

d_gene: .
v_gene: TRBV5-4
abundance: .
j_gene: TRBJ1-3
CDR3nt: TGTGCCAGCAGCCAGGGAGCAGGGCCAGGAAACACCATATATTTT
CDR3aa: CASSQGAGPGNTIYF

d_gene: .
v_gene: TRBV2
abundance: .
j_gene: TRBJ1-1
CDR3nt: TGTGCCAGCAGTGAAGCGCGGGGGACCTTGACTGAAGCTTTCTTT
CDR3aa: CASSEARGTLTEAFF

d_gene: .
v_gene: TRBV25-1
abundance: few
j_gene: TRBJ2-3
CDR3nt: TGTGCCAGCAACGTAGGGGCAGATACGCAGTATTTT
CDR3aa: CASNVGADTQYF

d_gene: .
v_gene: TRBV9
abundance: .
j_gene: TRBJ2-4
CDR3nt: TGTGCCAGCAGCGTAGGTGACCCTTGGGTGGACATTCAGTACTTC
CDR3aa: CASSVGDPWVDIQYF

d_gene: TRBD1
v_gene: TRBV6-6
abundance: .
j_gene: TRBJ1-5
CDR3nt: TGTGCCAGCAGTTCTCCAGGGGGCCAGCCCCAGCATTTT
CDR3aa: CASSSPGGQPQHF

d_gene: .
v_gene: TRBV9
abundance: .
j_gene: TRBJ2-1
CDR3nt: TGTGCCAGCAGCACCCGTGCTGATACGAGCCCCTACAATGAGCAGTTCTTC
CDR3aa: CASSTRADTSPYNEQFF

d_gene: .
v_gene: TRBV7-2
abundance: .
j_gene: TRBJ1-5
CDR3nt: TGTGCCAGCAGCTTAGTAGGTGCCTATAGCAATCAGCCCCAGCATTTT
CDR3aa: CASSLVGAYSNQPQHF

d_gene: TRBD1
v_gene: TRBV5-6
abundance: .
j_gene: TRBJ2-7
CDR3nt: TGTGCCAGCAGCCTAGCAGGGGGCAGGGACGAGCAGTACTTC
CDR3aa: CASSLAGGRDEQYF

d_gene: .
v_gene: TRBV19
abundance: .
j_gene: TRBJ2-7
CDR3nt: TGTGCCAGTAGTATTTGGGGGAGTGAGCAGTACTTC
CDR3aa: CASSIWGSEQYF

d_gene: .
v_gene: TRBV28
abundance: .
j_gene: TRBJ1-5
CDR3nt: TGTGCCAGCAGTTTAATCACGGGGGCAACTCAGCCCCAGCATTTT
CDR3aa: CASSLITGATQPQHF

d_gene: TRBD1
v_gene: TRBV9
abundance: .
j_gene: TRBJ2-2
CDR3nt: TGTGCCAGCAGCGTAGGAGGGACAGGGCCCACCGGGGAGCTGTTTTTT
CDR3aa: CASSVGGTGPTGELFF

d_gene: TRBD2
v_gene: TRBV4-3
abundance: .
j_gene: TRBJ2-1
CDR3nt: TGCGCCAGCAGCCAGGGGGGAGGGCCGGGGAATGAGCAGTTCTTC
CDR3aa: CASSQGGGPGNEQFF

d_gene: .
v_gene: TRBV5-1
abundance: few
j_gene: TRBJ1-1
CDR3nt: TGCGCCAGCAGCTTGGAGGGACACCCTAACACTGAAGCTTTCTTT
CDR3aa: CASSLEGHPNTEAFF

d_gene: .
v_gene: TRBV6-5
abundance: .
j_gene: TRBJ2-7
CDR3nt: TGTGCCAGCAGTTTAGGAGAGCAGTACTTC
CDR3aa: CASSLGEQYF

d_gene: .
v_gene: TRBV6-5
abundance: .
j_gene: TRBJ2-1
CDR3nt: TGTGCCAGCAGTTGGGTCTCACAGGGCAATGAGCAGTTCTTC
CDR3aa: CASSWVSQGNEQFF

d_gene: .
v_gene: TRBV5-4
abundance: .
j_gene: TRBJ2-6
CDR3nt: TGTGCCAGCAGCTTGGAAGGCCCCTCTGGGGCCAACGTCCTGACTTTC
CDR3aa: CASSLEGPSGANVLTF

d_gene: .
v_gene: TRBV15
abundance: .
j_gene: TRBJ2-7
CDR3nt: TGTGCCACCCGGCAGGGGTCCTACGAGCAGTACTTC
CDR3aa: CATRQGSYEQYF

d_gene: .
v_gene: TRBV19
abundance: .
j_gene: TRBJ2-7
CDR3nt: TGTGCCAGTAAGGACTGGGGGCTGGACGAGCAGTACTTC
CDR3aa: CASKDWGLDEQYF

d_gene: TRBD1
v_gene: TRBV6-5
abundance: .
j_gene: TRBJ2-1
CDR3nt: TGTGCCAGCAGTTACCGACAGGGACAGGGTGAGCAGTTCTTC
CDR3aa: CASSYRQGQGEQFF

d_gene: TRBD2
v_gene: TRBV9
abundance: .
j_gene: TRBJ2-5
CDR3nt: TGTGCCAGCAGCACCTACCTGGGACTAGTCGGTGAGACCCAGTACTTC
CDR3aa: CASSTYLGLVGETQYF

d_gene: .
v_gene: TRBV21-1
abundance: .
j_gene: TRBJ2-7
CDR3nt: TGTGCCAGCAGCAAAGCAAAACAGGGTCGTCCGGGCGAGCAGTACTTC
CDR3aa: CASSKAKQGRPGEQYF

d_gene: .
v_gene: TRBV11-2
abundance: .
j_gene: TRBJ1-1
CDR3nt: TGTGCCAGCAGCCCAGCGGGGGGCTGGGGCGGGGCTTTCTTT
CDR3aa: CASSPAGGWGGAFF

d_gene: .
v_gene: TRBV7-2
abundance: .
j_gene: TRBJ2-7
CDR3nt: TGTGCCAGCGCACTTGGCGGCTGGTACGAGCAGTACTTC
CDR3aa: CASALGGWYEQYF

d_gene: .
v_gene: TRBV5-4
abundance: few
j_gene: TRBJ2-7
CDR3nt: TGCGCCAGCAGCCAAGAAGACAACTCGTACGAGCAGTACTTC
CDR3aa: CASSQEDNSYEQYF

d_gene: .
v_gene: TRBV27
abundance: .
j_gene: TRBJ1-5
CDR3nt: TGTGCCAGCAGTTTATCCAGCCAGGGTCATCAGCCCCAGCATTTT
CDR3aa: CASSLSSQGHQPQHF

d_gene: TRBD1
v_gene: TRBV6-1
abundance: .
j_gene: TRBJ2-7
CDR3nt: TGTGCCAGCAGTTCGGACAGGGGGCTATCCGAGTCAGTCTTC
CDR3aa: CASSSDRGLSESVF

d_gene: .
v_gene: TRBV2
abundance: .
j_gene: TRBJ2-7
CDR3nt: TGTGCCACCTACAGGGAGTACGAGCAGTACTTC
CDR3aa: CATYREYEQYF

d_gene: .
v_gene: TRBV5-1
abundance: .
j_gene: TRBJ2-3
CDR3nt: TGCGCCAGCAGCTTGGGGCTTAGCACAGATACGCAGTATTTT
CDR3aa: CASSLGLSTDTQYF

d_gene: TRBD1
v_gene: TRBV7-9
abundance: .
j_gene: TRBJ2-3
CDR3nt: TGTGCCAGCAGCTTACCCGCAGGGGGCCCTAGCACAGATACGCAGTATTTT
CDR3aa: CASSLPAGGPSTDTQYF

d_gene: TRBD1
v_gene: TRBV2
abundance: .
j_gene: TRBJ1-3
CDR3nt: TGTGCCAGCAGTGGGAATATCATACAGGGGGCATTAATCTCTGGAAACACCATATATTTT
CDR3aa: CASSGNIIQGALISGNTIYF

d_gene: .
v_gene: TRBV30
abundance: .
j_gene: TRBJ1-4
CDR3nt: TGTGCCTGGAGTTCGGGATATGAAAAACTGTTTTTT
CDR3aa: CAWSSGYEKLFF

d_gene: .
v_gene: TRBV15
abundance: .
j_gene: TRBJ2-3
CDR3nt: TGTGCCACCACGGGGACCAGCACAGATACGCAGTATTTT
CDR3aa: CATTGTSTDTQYF

d_gene: .
v_gene: TRBV28
abundance: .
j_gene: TRBJ2-5
CDR3nt: TGTGCCAGCAGCCGCCGGAGCCAAGAGACCCAGTACTTC
CDR3aa: CASSRRSQETQYF

d_gene: .
v_gene: TRBV12-5
abundance: .
j_gene: TRBJ1-1
CDR3nt: TGTGCTAGTGGTCCGCCGGGACCTGGGACTGAAGCTTTCTTT
CDR3aa: CASGPPGPGTEAFF

d_gene: .
v_gene: TRBV2
abundance: .
j_gene: TRBJ2-6
CDR3nt: TGTGCCAGCAGTCGGGGGCCCTCTCGGGCCAACGTCCTGACTTTC
CDR3aa: CASSRGPSRANVLTF

d_gene: .
v_gene: TRBV19
abundance: .
j_gene: TRBJ2-7
CDR3nt: TGTGCCAGTAGTATCTCGGGGAGCTCCTACGAGCAGTACTTC
CDR3aa: CASSISGSSYEQYF

d_gene: .
v_gene: TRBV14
abundance: once
j_gene: TRBJ2-7
CDR3nt: TGTGCCAGCAGCCAAGATTACGGCGGATACGAGCAGTACTTC
CDR3aa: CASSQDYGGYEQYF

d_gene: .
v_gene: TRBV7-9
abundance: .
j_gene: TRBJ2-7
CDR3nt: TGCGCCAGCAGCCAAGACCGTTCGGGCGACTACGAGCAGTACTTC
CDR3aa: CASSQDRSGDYEQYF

d_gene: .
v_gene: TRBV28
abundance: once
j_gene: TRBJ1-3
CDR3nt: TGTGCCAGCAGTCCACCCCGCAGGGCTGGAAACACCATATATTTT
CDR3aa: CASSPPRRAGNTIYF

d_gene: .
v_gene: TRBV6-1
abundance: .
j_gene: TRBJ1-5
CDR3nt: TGTGCCAGCAGTGATCGGAGGCGCAATCAGCCCCAGCATTTT
CDR3aa: CASSDRRRNQPQHF

d_gene: .
v_gene: TRBV5-3
abundance: .
j_gene: TRBJ2-6
CDR3nt: TGTGCCCGAAGCTTGGGGGGGGCACCTGGGGCCAACGTCCTGACTTTC
CDR3aa: CARSLGGAPGANVLTF

d_gene: .
v_gene: TRBV6-5
abundance: .
j_gene: TRBJ2-6
CDR3nt: TGTGCCAGCACATTATCTGGGGCCAACGTCCTGACTTTC
CDR3aa: CASTLSGANVLTF

d_gene: .
v_gene: TRBV4-1
abundance: medium-sized
j_gene: TRBJ2-4
CDR3nt: TGCGCCAGCAGCCAAGGTTACATTCAGTACTTC
CDR3aa: CASSQGYIQYF

d_gene: .
v_gene: TRBV11-2
abundance: few
j_gene: TRBJ1-6
CDR3nt: TGTGCCAGCAGCTTCAAAGGGAATAATTCACCCCTCCACTTT
CDR3aa: CASSFKGNNSPLHF

d_gene: TRBD1
v_gene: TRBV10-3
abundance: .
j_gene: TRBJ2-1
CDR3nt: TGTGCCATCCCCCTGGACAGGTTAGGTGAGCAGTTCTTC
CDR3aa: CAIPLDRLGEQFF

d_gene: TRBD2
v_gene: TRBV2
abundance: .
j_gene: TRBJ2-3
CDR3nt: TGTGCCAGCAGTGAAGCGACTAGCGGGACCAGCACAGATACGCAGTATTTT
CDR3aa: CASSEATSGTSTDTQYF

d_gene: TRBD1
v_gene: TRBV5-4
abundance: once
j_gene: TRBJ2-1
CDR3nt: TGTGCCAGCAGCGCGACGGACAGGGGGAACAATGAGCAGTTCTTC
CDR3aa: CASSATDRGNNEQFF

d_gene: .
v_gene: TRBV9
abundance: .
j_gene: TRBJ2-5
CDR3nt: TGTGCCAGCAGCGTAGGGGGATCCGATCAAGAGACCCAGTACTTC
CDR3aa: CASSVGGSDQETQYF

d_gene: TRBD1
v_gene: TRBV19
abundance: .
j_gene: TRBJ1-1
CDR3nt: TGTGCCAGTCACGCCGGGACAGGGGGCGCCGGGGTGGTCACTGAAGCTTTCTTT
CDR3aa: CASHAGTGGAGVVTEAFF

d_gene: .
v_gene: TRBV6-1
abundance: .
j_gene: TRBJ2-1
CDR3nt: TGTGCCAGCAGATCCGGAAGCTCCTACAATGAGCAGTTCTTC
CDR3aa: CASRSGSSYNEQFF